This T cell receptor (beta chain) stems from a study of shared clonotypes between healthy human individuals. Profiling relied on immunoSEQ multiplex PCR, and the TCRdb table lists in-frame clones only, not all of them. The table has 1.4 million to 1.5 million clones, around 97% seen once. V trimming: 2 bases; J trimming: 0 bases; junction bases outside the gene matches: 7. The CDR3 spans 16 residues. Germline assignment: CDR1 MGHRA and CDR2 YSYEKL. V and J are TRBV4-1 and TRBJ2-7, with 7 bases lining up with TRBD1. The receptor was derived from a man aged 30 to 39 in good health. Sequencing was done on a sample of naive CD4+ T cells sorted from blood. Regarding subset: CD45RA+ positively selected. The CDR3 loop reads CASSQPRTGGSYEQYF. In DNA form, the CDR3 reads TGCGCCAGCAGCCAACCACGGACAGGCGGCTCCTACGAGCAGTACTTC.